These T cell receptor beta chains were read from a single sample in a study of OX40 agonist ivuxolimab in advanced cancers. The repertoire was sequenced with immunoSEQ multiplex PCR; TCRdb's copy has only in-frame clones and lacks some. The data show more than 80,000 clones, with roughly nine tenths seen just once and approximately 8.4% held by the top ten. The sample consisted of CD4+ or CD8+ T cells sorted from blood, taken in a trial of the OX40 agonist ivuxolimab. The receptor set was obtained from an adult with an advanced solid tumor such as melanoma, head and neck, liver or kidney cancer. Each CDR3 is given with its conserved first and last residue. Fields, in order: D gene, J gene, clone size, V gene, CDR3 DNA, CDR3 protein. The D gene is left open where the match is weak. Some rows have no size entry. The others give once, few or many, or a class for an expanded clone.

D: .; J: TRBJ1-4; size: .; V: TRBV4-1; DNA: TGCGCCAGCAGTTGGACACTTACTAATGAAAAACTGTTTTTT; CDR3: CASSWTLTNEKLFF
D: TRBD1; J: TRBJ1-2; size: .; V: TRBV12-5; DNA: TGTGCTAGTGGTTTGGGGGGCGGAACCGGGACAGGAGTCTATGGCTACACCTTC; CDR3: CASGLGGGTGTGVYGYTF
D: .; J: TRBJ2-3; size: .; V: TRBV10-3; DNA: TGTGCCATCGGTGCCTCCGGCACAGATACGCAGTATTTT; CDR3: CAIGASGTDTQYF
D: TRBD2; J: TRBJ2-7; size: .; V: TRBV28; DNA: TGTGCCAGCAGTTTCCCCCGTGAGCGGGACTACGAGCAGTACTTC; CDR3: CASSFPRERDYEQYF
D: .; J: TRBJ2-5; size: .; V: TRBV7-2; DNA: TGTGCCAGCAGCCGTTCAGTTAGGGAGACCCAGTACTTC; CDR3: CASSRSVRETQYF
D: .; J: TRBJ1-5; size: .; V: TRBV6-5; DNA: TGTGCCAGCAGTCCCACTCGGGGCAATCAGCCCCAGCATTTT; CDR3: CASSPTRGNQPQHF
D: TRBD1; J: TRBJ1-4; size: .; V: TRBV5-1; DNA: TGCGCCAGCAGCCAGGACAGGGGAGGGCTGTTTTTT; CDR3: CASSQDRGGLFF
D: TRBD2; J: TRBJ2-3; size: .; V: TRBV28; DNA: TGTGCCAGCAGTTCTATGACAGGGTGGGTGACTAGCGGGGCCACAGATACGCAGTATTTT; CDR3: CASSSMTGWVTSGATDTQYF
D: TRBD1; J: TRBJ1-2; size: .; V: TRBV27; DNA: TGTGCCAGCGGCGACCGGGACAGGGGGCCAATACAGGGTGGCTACACCTTC; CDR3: CASGDRDRGPIQGGYTF
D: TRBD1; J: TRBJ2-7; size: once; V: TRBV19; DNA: TGTGCCAGTAGTATAGTCGCCGGGACAGGGAAGAACGAGCAGTACTTC; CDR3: CASSIVAGTGKNEQYF
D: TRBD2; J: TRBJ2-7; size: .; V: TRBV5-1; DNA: TGCGCCAGCAGCCCATGGACTAGCGGGACCCACGAGCAGTACTTC; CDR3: CASSPWTSGTHEQYF
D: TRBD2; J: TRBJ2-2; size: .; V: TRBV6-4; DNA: TGTGCCAGCAGTCCGGGACTAGCGGTCCAAGGGGCTGGGGAGCTGTTTTTT; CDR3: CASSPGLAVQGAGELFF
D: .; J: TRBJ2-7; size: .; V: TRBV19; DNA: TGTGCCAGTAGTATGAGCAGCCTACTCTCCTACGAGCAGTACTTC; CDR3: CASSMSSLLSYEQYF
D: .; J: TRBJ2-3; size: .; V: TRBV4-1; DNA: TGCGCCAGCAGCCCGGACCGAGGAGATACGCAGTATTTT; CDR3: CASSPDRGDTQYF
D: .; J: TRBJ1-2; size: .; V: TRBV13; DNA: TGTGCCAGCAGCCGGGGCATCGAGGGCTACACCTTC; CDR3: CASSRGIEGYTF
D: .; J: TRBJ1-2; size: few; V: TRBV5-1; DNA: TGCGCCAGCAGCTTGGATCGTGGCTACACCTTC; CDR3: CASSLDRGYTF
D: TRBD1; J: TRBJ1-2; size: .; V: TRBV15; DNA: TGTGCCACCAGCAGAGTCAAGGGGGCGCGGGTTGGCTACACCTTC; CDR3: CATSRVKGARVGYTF
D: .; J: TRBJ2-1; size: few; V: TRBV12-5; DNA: TGTGCTAGTGGGACGGACAGTTCCAATGAGCAGTTCTTC; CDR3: CASGTDSSNEQFF
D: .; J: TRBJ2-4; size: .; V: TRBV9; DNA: TGTGCCAGCAGCGTAGGGGCCGGAGCCAAAAACATTCAGTACTTC; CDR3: CASSVGAGAKNIQYF
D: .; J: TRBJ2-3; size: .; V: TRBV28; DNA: TGTGCCAGCAGTTTGGCCGTTGTGGTCGGAACAGATACGCAGTATTTT; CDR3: CASSLAVVVGTDTQYF
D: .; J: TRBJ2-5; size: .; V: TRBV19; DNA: TGTGCCAGTAGTTTGTCATGGGGCCAAGAGACCCAGTACTTC; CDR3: CASSLSWGQETQYF
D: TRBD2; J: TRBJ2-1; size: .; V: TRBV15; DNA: TGTGCCACCAGCAGACTAGCGGGTATTTACAATGAGCAGTTCTTC; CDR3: CATSRLAGIYNEQFF
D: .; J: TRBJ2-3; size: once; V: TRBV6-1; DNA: TGTGCCAGCAGTGAATATACCAGATGGGGATTAGATACGCAGTATTTT; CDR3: CASSEYTRWGLDTQYF
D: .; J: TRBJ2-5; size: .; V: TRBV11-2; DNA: TGTGCCAGCAGCTCCTTGAGCCAAGAGACCCAGTACTTC; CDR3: CASSSLSQETQYF
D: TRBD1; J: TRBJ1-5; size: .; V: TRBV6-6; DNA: TGTGCCAGCAGTTACTGGGACAGGGGAAATCAGCCCCAGCATTTT; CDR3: CASSYWDRGNQPQHF
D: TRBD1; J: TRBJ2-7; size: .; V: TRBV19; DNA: TGTGCCAGTAGTATATTGCAGGGGGCAATCTACGAGCAGTACTTC; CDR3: CASSILQGAIYEQYF
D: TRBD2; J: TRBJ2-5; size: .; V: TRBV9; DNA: TGTGCCAGCAGCGCCACGGGGCCTGGGACGGCGGGAGGAGAGACCCAGTACTTC; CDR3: CASSATGPGTAGGETQYF
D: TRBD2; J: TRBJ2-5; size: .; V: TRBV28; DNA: TGTGCCAGCAGTCAGTGGACTAGTGGTCCCGCTCGAGAGACCCAGTACTTC; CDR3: CASSQWTSGPARETQYF
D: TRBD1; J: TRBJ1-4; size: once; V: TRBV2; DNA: TGTGCCAACCTCGACAGGGGAAGCGAAAAACTGTTTTTT; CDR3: CANLDRGSEKLFF
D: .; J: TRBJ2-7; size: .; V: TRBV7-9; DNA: TGTGCCAGCAGCTTACTAGCTCCCTCGGAGCAGTACTTC; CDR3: CASSLLAPSEQYF
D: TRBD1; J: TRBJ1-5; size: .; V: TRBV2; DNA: TGTGCCAGCAGCGAGGTGGGGTCAGGGGGCAGGTTGGAGAATCAGCCCCAGCATTTT; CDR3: CASSEVGSGGRLENQPQHF
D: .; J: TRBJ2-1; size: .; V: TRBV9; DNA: TGTGCCAGCACTTACGGGGCGGGGTCGTACAATGAGCAGTTCTTC; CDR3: CASTYGAGSYNEQFF
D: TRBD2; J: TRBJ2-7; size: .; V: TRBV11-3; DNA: TGTGCCAGCAGCCCGCGGGTGGGACTAGCGGGCGTAACCTCCTACGAGCAGTACTTC; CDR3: CASSPRVGLAGVTSYEQYF
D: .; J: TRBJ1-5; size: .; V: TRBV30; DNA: TGTGCCTGGAGTCGGGGGGGGGCACAGCCCCAGCATTTT; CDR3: CAWSRGGAQPQHF
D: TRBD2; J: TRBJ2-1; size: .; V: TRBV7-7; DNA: TGTGCTAGCAGCTTAGACCCGACTAGCGGGAATATCAATGAGCAGTTCTTC; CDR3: CASSLDPTSGNINEQFF
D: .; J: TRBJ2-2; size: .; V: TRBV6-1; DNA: TGTGCCAGCAGCCAGGACCGAGCCGGGGAGCTGTTTTTT; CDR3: CASSQDRAGELFF
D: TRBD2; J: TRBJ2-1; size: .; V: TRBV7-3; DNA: TGTGCCAGCAGCGCCGCTAGCGGACCTTACAATGAGCAGTTCTTC; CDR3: CASSAASGPYNEQFF
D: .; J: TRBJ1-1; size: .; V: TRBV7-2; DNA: TGTGCCAGCAGCCCCCGACAGGCCGGGGAAGCTTTCTTT; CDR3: CASSPRQAGEAFF
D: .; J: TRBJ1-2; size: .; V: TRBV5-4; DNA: TGTGCCAGCAGCTTGGCTGAGTATGGCTACACCTTC; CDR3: CASSLAEYGYTF
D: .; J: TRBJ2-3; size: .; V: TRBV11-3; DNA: TGTGCCAGCAGTCGGAGGGCCTTAAGCACAGATACGCAGTATTTT; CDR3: CASSRRALSTDTQYF
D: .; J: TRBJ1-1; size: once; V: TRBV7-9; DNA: TGTGCCAGCAGCCCACAGCCTGAAGCTTTCTTT; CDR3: CASSPQPEAFF
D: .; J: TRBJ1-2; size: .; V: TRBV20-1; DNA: TGCAGTGTAGGGAGCGGCTACACCTTC; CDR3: CSVGSGYTF
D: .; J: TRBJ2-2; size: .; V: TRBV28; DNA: TGTGCCAGCAGGCGGGGAGGCTACACAGTCGCGAACACCGGGGAGCTGTTTTTT; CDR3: CASRRGGYTVANTGELFF
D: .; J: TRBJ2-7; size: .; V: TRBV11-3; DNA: TGTGCCAGCAGCTTACCGAACAGCTACGAGCAGTACTTC; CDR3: CASSLPNSYEQYF
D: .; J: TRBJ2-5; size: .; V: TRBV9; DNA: TGTGCCAGCAGCGTAGGGGACGTGAGTCAGGAGACCCAGTACTTC; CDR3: CASSVGDVSQETQYF
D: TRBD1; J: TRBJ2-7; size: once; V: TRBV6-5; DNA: TGTGCCAGCAGTCGGGACAGGGGATTCTACGAGCAGTACTTC; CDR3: CASSRDRGFYEQYF
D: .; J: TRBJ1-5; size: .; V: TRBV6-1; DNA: TGTGCCAGCAGTGAAAGGGGTTATAATCAGCCCCAGCATTTT; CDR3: CASSERGYNQPQHF
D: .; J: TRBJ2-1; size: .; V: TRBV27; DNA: TGTGCCAGCAGTTTTGCTGCCTACAATGAGCAGTTCTTC; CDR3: CASSFAAYNEQFF
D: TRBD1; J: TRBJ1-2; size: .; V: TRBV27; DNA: TGTGCCAGCAGTGCTCCGGGACAGGGTTTCTATGGCTACACCTTC; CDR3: CASSAPGQGFYGYTF
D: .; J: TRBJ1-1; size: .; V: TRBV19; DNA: TGTGCCAGTTCTCTCGTCCTGTGGTCCCGGGAACCCGTCACCCTGAACACTGAAGCTTTCTTT; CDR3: CASSLVLWSREPVTLNTEAFF
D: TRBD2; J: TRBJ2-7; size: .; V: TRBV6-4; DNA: TGTGCCAGCAGTGACTCGGTTAGCGGGAGGCGTAACTCCTACGAGCAGTACTTC; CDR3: CASSDSVSGRRNSYEQYF
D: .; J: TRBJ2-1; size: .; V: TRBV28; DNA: TGTGCCAGCAGAGAAAGAGGCGGGGCAATCTACAATGAGCAGTTCTTC; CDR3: CASRERGGAIYNEQFF
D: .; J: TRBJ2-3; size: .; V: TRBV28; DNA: TGTGCCAGCAGTTCCCGACCGGCCGGGTACACAGATACGCAGTATTTT; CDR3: CASSSRPAGYTDTQYF
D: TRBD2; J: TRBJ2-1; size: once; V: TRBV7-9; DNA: TGTGCCAGCAGCCTCAGACTAGCGGGGAGCTCCTACAATGAGCAGTTCTTC; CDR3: CASSLRLAGSSYNEQFF
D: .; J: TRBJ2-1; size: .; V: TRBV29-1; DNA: TGCAGCGTTGGGGTCGCCAGGAGACTAGGGAATGAGCAGTTCTTC; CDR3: CSVGVARRLGNEQFF
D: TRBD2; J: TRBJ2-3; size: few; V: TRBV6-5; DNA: TGTGCCAGCAGTTACTGGGGACTAGCGGGGAGAGATACGCAGTATTTT; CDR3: CASSYWGLAGRDTQYF
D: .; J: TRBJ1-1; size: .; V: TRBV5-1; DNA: TGCGCCAGCAGCTTGGCCGGGGTGAGCACTGAAGCTTTCTTT; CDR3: CASSLAGVSTEAFF